The 24 T cell receptor beta chains presented below share a single source sample, sequenced in a study of T cells in Graves' hyperthyroidism and ophthalmopathy. Amplification of TCR beta CDR3 regions used RNA as the template. Initially, a first-round RT-PCR of the TCR CDR3 employed the HTBI primer set. TCRdb re-called the multiplex PCR reads with MiXCR, one entry per CDR3 protein. The table has approximately 48,000 distinct CDR3 sequences, more than 40% seen once; the top ten hold around 32%. Sequences were obtained from peripheral blood or thyroid tissue (not recorded which). The receptors originated from a woman in her forties or fifties with Graves' hyperthyroidism.

V usage is TRBV10-3 and J usage is TRBJ1-5; D not certain. Trimming cost V 10 bases and J 0 bases, with 28 bases left between them. Germline CDR1 reads ENHRY; CDR2 reads SYGVKD. The CDR3 is 19 residues long. CDR3 in DNA: TGTGCCAGCAGCCCATTGAAATGGGAGGGAAGCTATAGCAATCAGCCCCAGCATTTT. Translated, it gives CASSPLKWEGSYSNQPQHF.

The gene calls are TRBV5-1 and TRBJ2-5; D not certain. The V gene lost 1 base and the J gene lost 5 bases, with 18 bases spanning the gap. The CDR3 consists of 16 residues. The germline V gene has CDR1 SGHRS and CDR2 YFSETQ. The CDR3 sequence: CASSLRRLRFRETQYF. The CDR3, as DNA: TGCGCCAGCAGCTTGCGGCGGCTGAGATTTAGGGAGACCCAGTACTTC.

This clonotype has a single count. This may come from a read error, since a much larger clone is one base off. The chain links TRBV11-2 to TRBJ2-3, with 8 bases fitting TRBD2. The V gene end was trimmed by 1 base and the J gene end by 5 bases; junction bases not matched to a gene: 14. Germline assignment: CDR1 SGHAT and CDR2 FQNNGV. The CDR3 covers 18 residues. Written as DNA, the CDR3 is TGTGCCAGCAGCTTAGTTACGGCTAGCGGGTGGGAAGGAGATACGCAGTATTTT. This gives the protein CASSLVTASGWEGDTQYF.

The chain combines TRBV25-1 with TRBJ1-2; 7 bases line up with TRBD1. Germline V gene data show CDR1 as MGHDK and CDR2 as SYGVNS. After removal of 4 bases from V and 8 bases from J, the junction contained 10 bases not matched to a gene. The CDR3 runs 14 residues. The CDR3 protein is CASSATTGRWGYTF. The DNA for the CDR3 is TGTGCCAGCAGTGCTACGACAGGGCGGTGGGGCTACACCTTC.

The chain employs TRBV29-1 and TRBJ2-7; 10 bases are shared with TRBD2. Germline V gene sequence: CDR1 SQVTM, CDR2 ANQGSEA. The trim removed 4 bases at V and 7 bases at J, leaving 10 bases unmatched. The CDR3 covers 14 residues. For the CDR3, the DNA is TGCAGCGTTGGTAGAGGGCTAGCGGGAGAAGAGCAGTACTTC. Amino acids: CSVGRGLAGEEQYF.

V gene TRBV6-1 combines with J gene TRBJ2-3; unclear D gene. The CDR3 loop spans 19 amino acids. V lost 2 bases to trimming and J lost 4 bases, with 25 bases between them. Germline V CDR1 and CDR2: MNHNS, SASEGT. CDR3 in DNA: TGTGCCAGCAGTGAAAGGACCACAGTTCTAGGGCGAAGACCAGATACGCAGTATTTT. Its translation is CASSERTTVLGRRPDTQYF.

In this sample, this clonotype turned up many times. This sequence joins TRBV7-9 and TRBJ2-7; no clear D. Trimming removed 5 bases at V and 3 bases at J, with 8 bases between. The CDR3 contains 12 residues. Germline values: CDR1 SEHNR, CDR2 FQNEAQ (reference sequence). CDR3 bases: TGTGCCAGCAGCCTCCGACTCTACGAGCAGTACTTC. Its protein product is CASSLRLYEQYF.

The rearrangement joins TRBV10-3 to TRBJ2-5, with TRBD2 matching 9 bases. V lost 1 base to trimming and J lost 4 bases; unmatched junction nucleotides: 4. The CDR3 runs to 15 residues. In germline, CDR1 is ENHRY, CDR2 SYGVKD. Written as DNA, the CDR3 is TGTGCCATCAGTGAGTTTAGCGGGAGTGGAGAGACCCAGTACTTC. It codes for CAISEFSGSGETQYF.

This chain connects TRBV20-1 to TRBJ2-3; 8 bases align to TRBD2. The V segment lost 5 bases and the J segment 4 bases; nucleotides outside the gene matches: 11. Germline CDR1 and CDR2: DFQATT and SNEGSKA (reference sequence). The CDR3 has 15 residues. CDR3 sequence: CSAGGLAGSADTQYF. As DNA, the CDR3 is TGCAGTGCTGGCGGACTAGCCGGGTCCGCAGATACGCAGTATTTT.

This chain joins TRBV5-1 and TRBJ2-2, with D uncertain. From germline, CDR1 is SGHRS and CDR2 YFSETQ. There are 13 residues in the CDR3. With 4 bases removed from V and 2 bases from J, the gap between germline ends came to 6 bases. The CDR3, as DNA: TGCGCCAGCAGCCCAATTAACACCGGGGAGCTGTTTTTT. The encoded protein is CASSPINTGELFF.

The chain employs TRBV20-1 and TRBJ2-7; 8 nucleotides align to TRBD1. The CDR3 length is 16 residues. Germline V CDR1 and CDR2: DFQATT, SNEGSKA (reference sequence). Unmatched junction bases numbered 14, after V lost 4 bases and J lost 3 bases. CDR3 nucleotide sequence: TGCAGTGCTATCGACAGGGGAGGCAACCCCCTCTACGAGCAGTACTTC. This codes for CSAIDRGGNPLYEQYF.

V gene TRBV5-4 combines with J gene TRBJ1-1; D is ambiguous. The CDR3 length is 15 residues. Germline loops: CDR1 SGHNT, CDR2 YYREEE (reference sequence). Trimming took off 5 bases at V and 6 bases at J, with 20 bases between the two ends. CDR3 in DNA: TGTGCCAGCAGTCAGGCAGACATGGCGGACGCTGAAGCTTTCTTT. Its protein is CASSQADMADAEAFF.

CDR3 amino acids: CASSSAGTGGRTEAFF. CDR3 sequence (DNA): TGTGCCAGCAGCTCGGCCGGGACAGGGGGCAGGACTGAAGCTTTCTTT. The chain is built from TRBV7-2 and TRBJ1-1; 12 nucleotides align to TRBD1. This CDR3 is 16 amino acids long. Looked up from germline, CDR1 is SGHTA and CDR2 is FQGNSA. Germline trimming cut 4 bases from V and 5 bases from J; bases unmatched to any gene: 8.

The CDR3 coding sequence is TGCAGCGTTGCGGGACAGAATCAGTGGCAGTACTTC. It specifies CSVAGQNQWQYF. The chain employs TRBV29-1 and TRBJ2-7, with 7 positions matching TRBD1. CDR1 and CDR2 (germline): SQVTM, ANQGSEA. The CDR3 length is 12 residues. V lost 4 bases to trimming and J lost 9 bases; unmatched junction nucleotides: 9.

The chain is built from TRBV20-1 and TRBJ2-7; 10 bases match TRBD1. The CDR3 totals 16 residues. Germline V lookup: CDR1 DFQATT, CDR2 SNEGSKA (reference sequence). V lost 3 bases, J lost 3 bases, and 11 bases stayed unmatched. CDR3 sequence reads: CSASRDRGVLCYEQYF. CDR3 bases: TGCAGTGCTAGTCGGGACAGGGGAGTACTGTGCTACGAGCAGTACTTC.

This clonotype was counted ten times or more. The CDR3 is CASSESSVVGGELFF. CDR3 nucleotide sequence: TGCGCCAGCAGTGAGTCGAGTGTGGTAGGCGGGGAGCTGTTTTTT. The V call is TRBV10-1, the J call TRBJ2-2, with D unclear. Germline CDR1 WNHNN, CDR2 SYGVQD (reference sequence). Trimming removed 0 bases from V and 7 bases from J, with 12 bases in between. The CDR3 is 15 amino acids.

This clonotype was recorded at least ten times. The chain uses TRBV7-2 and TRBJ2-7, with 7 bases identical to TRBD1. The CDR3 is 14 amino acids. The ends lost 0 bases at V and 4 bases at J; junction bases unmatched: 3. Looked up from germline, CDR1 is SGHTA and CDR2 is FQGNSA. CDR3 coding DNA: TGTGCCAGCAGCTTAGCCGGACAGGCGTACGAGCAGTACTTC. Protein: CASSLAGQAYEQYF.

This clonotype occurred many times. The chain joins TRBV2 to TRBJ1-2, with a tentative D call TRBD1 (6 bases). Germline values: CDR1 SNHLY, CDR2 FYNNEI. This CDR3 contains 13 residues. The V gene lost 5 bases and the J gene lost 7 bases, with 14 bases spanning the gap. As DNA, the CDR3 is TGTGCCAGCAGTAGGACAGAGCCAGCTGGCTACACCTTC. Translated, it gives CASSRTEPAGYTF.

At least ten counts were recorded for this clonotype. The V gene is TRBV11-1, the J gene TRBJ2-7, with no clear D. V was cut by 5 bases and J by 3 bases, with 11 bases left in between. The CDR3 is 13 residues long. Germline V gene data show CDR1 as SGHAT and CDR2 as FQDESV (reference sequence). The CDR3 DNA reads TGTGCCAGCAGCCAGAGGACGGACTACGAGCAGTACTTC. Translated, it gives CASSQRTDYEQYF.

This clonotype appeared many times. V and J are TRBV20-1 and TRBJ2-5; D not certain. This CDR3 region has 15 residues. The V gene's germline CDR1 is DFQATT and CDR2 SNEGSKA (reference sequence). Trimming stripped 2 bases from V and 1 base from J, with 14 bases between. DNA for the CDR3: TGCAGTGCTAGACCTGGAGACTCGGGCCAAGAGACCCAGTACTTC. Its translation is CSARPGDSGQETQYF.

In its sample, this clonotype was seen a few times. A read error may account for a junction end that differs from germline. This chain joins TRBV4-1 and TRBJ2-7; TRBD1 agrees at 8 bases. Germline CDR1 is MGHRA and CDR2 is YSYEKL. There are 14 residues in the CDR3. The CDR3 region is CASSQDRGGYEQYF. The DNA for the CDR3 is TGTGCCAGCAGCCAAGACAGGGGCGGCTACGAGCAGTACTTC.

The chain carries TRBV3-2 and TRBJ2-3; TRBD1, as called in the table, went unchecked against the DNA. TRBV3-2 counts as a pseudogene. This CDR3 is built from 15 residues. CDR3: CASSQDDRGRDTQYF. In DNA, the CDR3 is TGTGCCAGCAGCCAAGATGACCGGGGGAGGGATACGCAGTATTTT.

V usage is TRBV7-2 and J usage is TRBJ1-5; possibly TRBD1 for D (6 bases). V shed 5 bases and J shed 2 bases, with 16 bases lying between them. CDR1 and CDR2 from the germline V gene are SGHTA and FQGNSA. The CDR3 totals 16 residues. CDR3 sequence: CASSPAERQGNQPQHF. For the CDR3, the DNA is TGTGCCAGCAGCCCCGCTGAGAGACAGGGCAATCAGCCCCAGCATTTT.

This clonotype was detected ten times or more. The CDR3, as DNA: TGTGCCAGCAGCTGGACTGGAAACACCATATATTTT. Amino acid sequence: CASSWTGNTIYF. The chain recombines TRBV7-9 with TRBJ1-3; no firm D call. Germline CDR1 SEHNR, CDR2 FQNEAQ (reference sequence). V was trimmed by 4 bases and J by 2 bases, leaving 3 bases between them. This CDR3 has 12 residues.